This record covers a single TCR beta chain. These data belong to a study of blood T cell repertoires in COVID-19. Study-level information: PBMCs, B-cell-depleted T cells, or T cells provided the cDNA or gDNA that made up the material.

The CDR3 runs to 12 residues. Germline CDR1 is DFQATT and CDR2 is SNEGSKA (reference sequence). V dropped 5 bases and J dropped 2 bases, with 10 bases sitting between them. Assay: immunoSEQ multiplex PCR; the TCRdb copy retains only in-frame clones and omits some. The profile shows approximately 350,000 clones, more than 70% of them singletons. The sample comprised peripheral blood. The TCR originated in a young man with active or convalescent COVID-19. V and J are TRBV20-1 and TRBJ2-7; no reliable D call. This CDR3 is CSAGGGTYEQYF. In nucleotides, the CDR3 is TGCAGTGCTGGTGGCGGTACCTACGAGCAGTACTTC.